This TCR beta chain is from a study of blood T cell repertoires in COVID-19. Trimming took off 4 bases at V and 5 bases at J, with 21 bases between the two ends. The CDR3 is 16 residues long. Germline-derived CDR1 and CDR2 are SEHNR and FQNEAQ (reference sequence). Assay used: immunoSEQ multiplex PCR; TCRdb lists only in-frame clones, some missing. The table lists 20,000 or so clones, 75% to 90% of them singletons, with 15% to 20% in the top ten. The sequence came from a human donor with acute or convalescent COVID-19. The donor label of this sample is uncertain. This rearrangement joins TRBV7-9 to TRBJ2-7; D is possibly TRBD2 (7 bases). The sequencing sample was made of peripheral blood. The CDR3 coding sequence is TGTGCCAGCAGCTCAGAACGGGGGGCAGGGCACAACGAGCAGTACTTC. Its translation is CASSSERGAGHNEQYF.